Here is one T cell receptor (beta chain) with its context. This sample was included in a study of blood T cell repertoires in COVID-19. The CDR3 spans 11 residues. V was trimmed by 8 bases and J by 2 bases, leaving 7 bases between them. Sequencing used immunoSEQ multiplex PCR; TCRdb keeps in-frame clones, though not all of them. The data show fewer than 200,000 clones, 81% seen once. The V and J genes are TRBV12-3 or TRBV12-4 and TRBJ2-7, with no clear D. This clonotype originated in a woman aged 80 or older with COVID-19, enrolled during active disease. The sequencing sample was made of peripheral blood. The CDR3 DNA reads TGTGCCAGCCGTAAAACCTACGAGCAGTACTTC. Translated, it gives CASRKTYEQYF.